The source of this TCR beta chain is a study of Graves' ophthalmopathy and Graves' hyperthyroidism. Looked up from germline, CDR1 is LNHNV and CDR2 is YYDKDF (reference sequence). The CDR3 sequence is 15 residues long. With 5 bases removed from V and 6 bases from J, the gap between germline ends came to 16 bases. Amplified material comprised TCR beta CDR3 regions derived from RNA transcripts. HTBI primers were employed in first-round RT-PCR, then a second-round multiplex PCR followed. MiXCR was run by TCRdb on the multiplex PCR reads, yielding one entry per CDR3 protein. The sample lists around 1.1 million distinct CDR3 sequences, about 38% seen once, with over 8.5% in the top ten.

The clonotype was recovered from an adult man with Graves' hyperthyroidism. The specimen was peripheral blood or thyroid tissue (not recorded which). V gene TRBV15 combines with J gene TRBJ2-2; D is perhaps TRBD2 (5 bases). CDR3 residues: CATSAWGVQAGELFF. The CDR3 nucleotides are TGTGCCACCAGCGCCTGGGGAGTTCAGGCCGGGGAGCTGTTTTTT.